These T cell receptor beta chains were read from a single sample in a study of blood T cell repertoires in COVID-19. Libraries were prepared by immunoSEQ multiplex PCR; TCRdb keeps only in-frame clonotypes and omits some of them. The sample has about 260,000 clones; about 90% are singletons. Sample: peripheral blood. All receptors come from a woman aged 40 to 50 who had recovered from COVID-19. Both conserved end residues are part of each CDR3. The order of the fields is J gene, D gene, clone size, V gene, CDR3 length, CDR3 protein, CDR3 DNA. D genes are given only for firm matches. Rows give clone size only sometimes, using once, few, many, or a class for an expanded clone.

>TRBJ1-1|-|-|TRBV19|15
CASSGPDRGGTEAFF
TGTGCCAGTAGTGGACCGGACAGAGGAGGTACTGAAGCTTTCTTT
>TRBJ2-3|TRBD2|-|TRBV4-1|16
CASSQLYGAGGDTQYF
TGCGCCAGCAGCCAACTATATGGAGCGGGGGGCGATACGCAGTATTTT
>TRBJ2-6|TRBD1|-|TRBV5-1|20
CASSLNRDRAFTSGANVLTF
TGCGCCAGCAGCTTGAACCGGGACAGGGCATTCACCTCTGGGGCCAACGTCCTGACTTTC
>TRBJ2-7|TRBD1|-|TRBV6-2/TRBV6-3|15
CASSPTTGAAYEQYF
TGTGCCAGCAGCCCTACGACAGGGGCCGCCTACGAGCAGTACTTC
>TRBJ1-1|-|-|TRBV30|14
CAWNQAGGDTEAFF
TGTGCCTGGAACCAAGCGGGGGGGGATACTGAAGCTTTCTTT
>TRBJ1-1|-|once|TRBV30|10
CAWTRTEAFF
TGTGCCTGGACTCGTACTGAAGCTTTCTTT
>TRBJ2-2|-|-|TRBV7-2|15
CASSLRAGNTGELFF
TGTGCCAGCAGCCTAAGGGCGGGCAACACCGGGGAGCTGTTTTTT
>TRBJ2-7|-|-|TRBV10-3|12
CAISESRGEQYF
TGTGCCATCAGTGAGTCCCGGGGCGAGCAGTACTTC
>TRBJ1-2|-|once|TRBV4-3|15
CASSQAQATSYGYTF
TGCGCCAGCAGCCAAGCTCAGGCCACCTCCTATGGCTACACCTTC
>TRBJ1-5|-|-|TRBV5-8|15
CASSLPRAHNQPQHF
TGTGCCAGCAGCTTGCCCAGGGCTCACAATCAGCCCCAGCATTTT
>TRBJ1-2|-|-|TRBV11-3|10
CASSPAGYTF
TGTGCCAGCAGCCCCGCGGGCTACACCTTC
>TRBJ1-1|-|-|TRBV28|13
CASSLARGTEAFF
TGTGCCAGCAGTTTAGCCAGGGGCACTGAAGCTTTCTTT
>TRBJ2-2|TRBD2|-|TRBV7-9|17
CASSSRGLAANTGELFF
TGTGCCAGCAGCTCACGCGGACTAGCGGCGAACACCGGGGAGCTGTTTTTT
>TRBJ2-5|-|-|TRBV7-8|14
CASSLVGTEETQYF
TGTGCCAGCAGCTTAGTAGGGACTGAAGAGACCCAGTACTTC
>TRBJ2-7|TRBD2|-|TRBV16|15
CASSPHRDYGYEQYF
TGTGCCAGCAGCCCACACCGGGACTACGGGTACGAGCAGTACTTC
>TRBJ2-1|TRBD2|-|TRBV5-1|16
CASSSLLAGGLNEQFF
TGCGCCAGCAGCTCCCTACTAGCGGGGGGGTTGAATGAGCAGTTCTTC
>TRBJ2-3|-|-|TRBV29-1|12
CSVEWAPDTQYF
TGCAGCGTTGAATGGGCCCCAGATACGCAGTATTTT
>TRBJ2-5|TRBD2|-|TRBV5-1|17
CASSLRELAGTAETQYF
TGCGCCAGCAGCTTGAGGGAGTTAGCGGGGACCGCCGAGACCCAGTACTTC
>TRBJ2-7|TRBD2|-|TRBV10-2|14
CASRTSGGTYEQYF
TGCGCCAGCAGGACGAGCGGGGGTACCTACGAGCAGTACTTC
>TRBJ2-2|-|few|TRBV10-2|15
CASSAQSQGTGELFF
TGCGCCAGCAGTGCTCAGAGTCAGGGCACCGGGGAGCTGTTTTTT
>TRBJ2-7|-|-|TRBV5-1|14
CASSLASGGYEQYF
TGCGCCAGCAGCTTGGCGTCCGGGGGATACGAGCAGTACTTC
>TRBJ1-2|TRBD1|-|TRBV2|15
CASTSQGQGYYGYTF
TGTGCCAGCACCTCCCAAGGACAGGGCTACTATGGCTACACCTTC
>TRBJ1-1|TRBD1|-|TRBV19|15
CASSAGQGMNTEAFF
TGTGCCAGTAGTGCCGGACAGGGAATGAACACTGAAGCTTTCTTT
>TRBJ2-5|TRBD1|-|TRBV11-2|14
CASIPGTGGQTQYF
TGTGCCAGCATCCCGGGGACAGGGGGACAGACCCAGTACTTC
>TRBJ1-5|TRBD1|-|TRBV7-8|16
CASSPRQGLGNQPQHF
TGTGCCAGCAGCCCCAGACAGGGCTTGGGCAATCAGCCCCAGCATTTT
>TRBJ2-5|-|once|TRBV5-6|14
CASRPDRRRETQYF
TGTGCCAGCAGACCTGACAGGCGGCGGGAGACCCAGTACTTC
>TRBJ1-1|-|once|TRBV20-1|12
CSASRGGEEAFF
TGCAGTGCTAGTAGGGGGGGGGAAGAAGCTTTCTTT
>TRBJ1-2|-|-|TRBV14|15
CASSQDPQGLYGYTF
TGTGCCAGCAGCCAAGATCCTCAGGGGCTCTATGGCTACACCTTC
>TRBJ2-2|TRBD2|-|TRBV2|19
CASSRPGLAGAINTGELFF
TGTGCCAGCAGTCGTCCGGGACTAGCGGGGGCTATTAACACCGGGGAGCTGTTTTTT
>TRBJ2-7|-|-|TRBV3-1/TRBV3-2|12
CASSQTAYEQYF
TGTGCCAGCAGCCAGACAGCCTACGAGCAGTACTTC
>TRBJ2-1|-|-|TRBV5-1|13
CASSLGTYYEQFF
TGCGCCAGCAGCTTGGGCACCTACTATGAGCAGTTCTTC
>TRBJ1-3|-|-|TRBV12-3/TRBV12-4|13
CASGERAKGTIYF
TGTGCCAGTGGGGAGCGGGCTAAGGGCACCATATATTTT
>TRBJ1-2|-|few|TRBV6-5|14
CASGRAPNNYGYTF
TGTGCCAGCGGCAGGGCCCCTAATAACTATGGCTACACCTTC
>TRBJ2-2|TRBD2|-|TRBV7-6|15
CASSSSGGLTGELFF
TGTGCCAGCAGCTCTAGCGGGGGCCTCACCGGGGAGCTGTTTTTT
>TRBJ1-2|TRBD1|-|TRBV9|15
CASSVGRGDNYGYTF
TGTGCCAGCAGCGTAGGCAGGGGGGATAACTATGGCTACACCTTC
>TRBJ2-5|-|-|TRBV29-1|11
CSVGPGETQYF
TGCAGCGTGGGGCCAGGGGAGACCCAGTACTTC
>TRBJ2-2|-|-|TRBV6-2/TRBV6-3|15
CASSYWGSPTGELFF
TGTGCCAGCAGTTACTGGGGCTCCCCCACCGGGGAGCTGTTTTTT
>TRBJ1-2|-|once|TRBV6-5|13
CASRSPGSYGYTF
TGTGCCAGCCGATCCCCGGGGAGCTATGGCTACACCTTC
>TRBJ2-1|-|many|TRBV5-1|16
CASSLDPGEGYNEQFF
TGCGCCAGCAGCTTGGATCCAGGGGAGGGTTATAATGAGCAGTTCTTC
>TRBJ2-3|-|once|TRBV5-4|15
CASSLEQGFTDTQYF
TGTGCCAGCAGCTTGGAACAGGGTTTCACAGATACGCAGTATTTT